This TCR beta chain was recorded in a study of CD8+CD57+ T cells in acquired aplastic anemia. The study, taken as a whole, reports: Patients and controls shared over 25 CD8+ CDR3 sequences. Significance was not reached for CD8+ Simpson's diversity between patients and controls.

It was genomic DNA that served as the template for profiling TCR beta VDJ and CDR3. TCRdb recomputed calls from the reads with MiXCR, one row per CDR3 protein. The table has 200,000 or so distinct CDR3 sequences, about 64% seen once; the top ten hold about 43%. This clonotype was found many times. What it binds is not known. The source of this sequence is a human donor with severe aplastic anemia or a healthy control (not recorded which). The source material was sorted CD4+, CD8+, or CD8+CD57+ T cells (not recorded which) from PBMCs.

The CDR3 is CSARVSGSHEQFF. The CDR3 bases are TGCAGTGCTAGGGTCTCGGGGAGCCATGAGCAGTTCTTC. The V gene is TRBV20-1, the J gene TRBJ2-1; a weak D match, TRBD2 (5 bases). This CDR3 contains 13 residues. Looked up from germline, CDR1 is DFQATT and CDR2 is SNEGSKA (reference sequence). The V gene lost 3 bases and the J gene lost 8 bases, with 14 bases spanning the gap.